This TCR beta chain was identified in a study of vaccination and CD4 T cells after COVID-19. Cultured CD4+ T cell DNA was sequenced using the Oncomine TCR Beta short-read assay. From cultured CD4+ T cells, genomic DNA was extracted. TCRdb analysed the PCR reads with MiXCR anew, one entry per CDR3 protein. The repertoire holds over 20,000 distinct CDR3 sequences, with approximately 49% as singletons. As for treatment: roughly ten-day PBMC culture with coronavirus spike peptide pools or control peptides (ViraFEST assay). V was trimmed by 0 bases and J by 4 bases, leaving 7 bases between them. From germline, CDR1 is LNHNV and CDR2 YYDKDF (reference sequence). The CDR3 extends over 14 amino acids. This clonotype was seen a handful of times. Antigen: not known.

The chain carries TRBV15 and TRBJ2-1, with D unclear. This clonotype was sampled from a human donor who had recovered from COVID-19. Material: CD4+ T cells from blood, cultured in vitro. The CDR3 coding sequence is TGTGCCACCAGCAGAGATAGGCCGTACAATGAGCAGTTCTTC. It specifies CATSRDRPYNEQFF.